The TCR beta chain under discussion was sequenced for a study of OX40 agonist ivuxolimab in advanced cancers. Study context: Patients treated during dose escalation were battling hepatocellular carcinoma, melanoma, renal cell or head and neck cancer. Findings and caveats of the study: Some nonresponders likewise displayed low normalized T-cell clonal expansion. Clonal expansion was among the lowest in partial responders at 0.1-3.0 mg/kg, especially CD8+. CD8+ T cells showed, on average, more clonal expansion than CD4+ cells.

Of note for this clone: Its antigen is as yet unknown.

Generated by immunoSEQ multiplex PCR, the TCRdb table keeps only in-frame clones and is missing some. The table lists 90,000 to 100,000 clones, approximately 90% of them singletons. The V gene lost 0 bases and the J gene lost 1 base, with 10 bases spanning the gap. This CDR3 region has 16 residues. Germline V gives CDR1 SGHTA, CDR2 FQGNSA. The chain combines TRBV7-2 with TRBJ2-1, with D unclear. The sequence was collected from an adult with an advanced solid tumor such as melanoma, head and neck, liver or kidney cancer. Sequencing used CD4+ or CD8+ T cells sorted from blood, obtained in a trial of the OX40 agonist ivuxolimab. CDR3 DNA sequence: TGTGCCAGCAGCTTAGCTTCAGCCTATTCCTACAATGAGCAGTTCTTC. Translating gives CASSLASAYSYNEQFF.